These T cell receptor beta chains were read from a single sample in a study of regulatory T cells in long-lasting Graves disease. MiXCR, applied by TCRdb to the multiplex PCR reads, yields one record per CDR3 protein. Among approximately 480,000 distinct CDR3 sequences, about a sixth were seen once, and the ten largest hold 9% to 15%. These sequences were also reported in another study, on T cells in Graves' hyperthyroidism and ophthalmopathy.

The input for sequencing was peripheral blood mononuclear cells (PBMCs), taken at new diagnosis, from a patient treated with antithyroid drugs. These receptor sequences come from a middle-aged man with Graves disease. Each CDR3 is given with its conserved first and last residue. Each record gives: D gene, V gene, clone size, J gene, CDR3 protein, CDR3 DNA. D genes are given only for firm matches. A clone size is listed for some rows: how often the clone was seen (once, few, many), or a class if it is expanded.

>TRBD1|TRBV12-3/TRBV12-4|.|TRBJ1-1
CASSLGTGYGNTEAFF
TGTGCCAGCAGTTTGGGGACAGGGTATGGGAACACTGAAGCTTTCTTT
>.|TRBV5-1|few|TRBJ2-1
CASSLSTNNEQFF
TGCGCCAGCAGCTTGTCTACAAACAATGAGCAGTTCTTC
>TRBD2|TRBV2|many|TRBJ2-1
CASKGLADYNEQFF
TGTGCCAGCAAAGGACTAGCGGACTACAATGAGCAGTTCTTC
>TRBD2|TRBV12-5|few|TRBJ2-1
CASGRAGGSGEQFF
TGTGCTAGTGGTCGAGCGGGAGGAAGTGGTGAGCAGTTCTTC
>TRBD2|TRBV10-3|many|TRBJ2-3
CAISGSSGRFTDTQYF
TGTGCCATCAGTGGATCTAGCGGGAGGTTCACAGATACGCAGTATTTT
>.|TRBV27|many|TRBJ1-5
CASSLSVTGPNQPQHF
TGTGCCAGCAGTTTATCGGTGACAGGCCCCAATCAGCCCCAGCATTTT
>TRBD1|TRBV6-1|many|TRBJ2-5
CASSQGDRGWETQYF
TGTGCCAGCAGTCAAGGTGACAGGGGATGGGAGACCCAGTACTTC
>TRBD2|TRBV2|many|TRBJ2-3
CASRAGQGEREGPDTQYF
TGTGCCAGCAGGGCAGGACAGGGAGAGCGGGAGGGCCCAGATACGCAGTATTTT
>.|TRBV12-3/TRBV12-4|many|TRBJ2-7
CASSLGTRPYEQYF
TGTGCCAGCAGTTTGGGCACCCGCCCCTACGAGCAGTACTTC
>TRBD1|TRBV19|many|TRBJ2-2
CASSIEDRGGFTGELFF
TGTGCCAGTAGTATAGAAGACAGGGGAGGCTTCACCGGGGAGCTGTTTTTT
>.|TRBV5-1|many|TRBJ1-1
CASSLNFGTEAFF
TGCGCCAGCAGCCTTAACTTCGGGACTGAAGCTTTCTTT